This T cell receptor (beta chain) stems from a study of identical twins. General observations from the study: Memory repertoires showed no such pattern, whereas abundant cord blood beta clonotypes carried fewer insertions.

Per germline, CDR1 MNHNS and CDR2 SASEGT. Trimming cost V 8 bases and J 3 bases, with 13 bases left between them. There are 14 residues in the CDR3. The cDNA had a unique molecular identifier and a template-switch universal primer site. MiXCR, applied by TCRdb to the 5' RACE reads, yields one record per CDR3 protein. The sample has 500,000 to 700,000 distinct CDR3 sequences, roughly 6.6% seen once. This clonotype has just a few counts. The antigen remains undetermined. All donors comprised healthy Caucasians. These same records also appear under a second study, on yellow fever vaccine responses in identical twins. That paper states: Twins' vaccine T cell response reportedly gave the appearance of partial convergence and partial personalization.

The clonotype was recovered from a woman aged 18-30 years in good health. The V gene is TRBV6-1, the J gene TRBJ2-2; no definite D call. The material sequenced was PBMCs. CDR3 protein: CASGLGSYTGELFF. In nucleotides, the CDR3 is TGTGCCAGCGGGCTGGGCAGCTACACCGGGGAGCTGTTTTTT.